The 25 T cell receptor beta chains given below trace back to one sample, sequenced in a study of blood T cells in healthy people across ages (dated by TCRdb to 2013 to 2016). The library was built by means of 5' RACE. The reads were generated on an Illumina HiSeq 2500. A second PCR of roughly 7 to 11 cycles was run with a J-beta primer mix and a sample-barcoded 5' primer. TCRdb passed the public sequencing reads through fastp at Q25 and MiXCR, retaining productive beta sequences. Duplicate CDR3 protein sequences are folded into a single record with the most common DNA and genes. Across this sample there are hundreds of thousands of distinct CDR3 sequences, with around 24% seen only once. The ten largest clones represent roughly 10% of the sample. The data were also submitted as part of a second study, on T cells of mothers and their children.

The specimen was blood. The source of these receptors is a boy between 10 and 17 years old in good health.

Ten or more counts support this clonotype. The chain links TRBV13 to TRBJ1-1, with D unresolved. Trimming took off 6 bases at V and 1 base at J, with 9 bases between the two ends. Germline values: CDR1 PRHDT, CDR2 FYEKMQ (reference sequence). CDR3 length equals 13 residues. The CDR3 sequence: CASSLGENTEAFF. The CDR3 DNA follows: TGTGCCAGCAGTCTTGGGGAGAACACTGAAGCTTTCTTT.

This clonotype has a handful of counts. The J gene is TRBJ2-7, the V gene TRBV7-2, with D uncertain. Trimming removed 2 bases at V and 3 bases at J, with 11 bases between. This CDR3 has 14 amino acids. Germline loops: CDR1 SGHTA, CDR2 FQGNSA. The CDR3 reads CASSLLGSRYEQYF. The CDR3 DNA sequence: TGTGCCAGCAGCTTATTGGGCTCCCGCTACGAGCAGTACTTC.

In its sample, this clonotype was seen many times. The rearrangement uses TRBV29-1 and TRBJ2-5; D is perhaps TRBD1 (5 bases). The CDR3 runs 13 residues. The germline gives CDR1 SQVTM, CDR2 ANQGSEA. With 3 bases removed from V and 6 bases from J, the gap between germline ends came to 14 bases. The CDR3 sequence: CSVDRVRIKTQYF. The CDR3 DNA reads TGCAGCGTTGACAGGGTCCGTATAAAGACCCAGTACTTC.

Only a few counts were recorded for this clonotype. The chain has TRBV27 and TRBJ2-1, with 7 bases that match TRBD2. Germline CDR1 is MNHEY and CDR2 is SMNVEV (reference sequence). V dropped 6 bases and J dropped 10; count of bases not matched to a gene: 12. This CDR3 spans 14 amino acids. DNA for the CDR3: TGTGCCAGCAGGGCCGGGACTACCTACAGCGAGCAGTTCTTC. This gives the protein CASRAGTTYSEQFF.

The V gene is TRBV5-1, the J gene TRBJ1-4, with 11 bases fitting TRBD1. Germline V gene sequence: CDR1 SGHRS, CDR2 YFSETQ. V dropped 4 bases and J dropped 7; count of bases not matched to a gene: 6. CDR3 length: 15 amino acids. The CDR3 DNA sequence: TGCGCCAGCAGCGTGGGGACAGGGGGAGGTGAAAAACTGTTTTTT. Its translation is CASSVGTGGGEKLFF.

This clonotype occurred a few times. The chain uses TRBV7-3 and TRBJ2-3; D unclear. CDR1 is SGHTA and CDR2 is FQGTGA in the germline V gene. This CDR3 region has 14 residues. V was trimmed by 1 base and J by 2 bases, leaving 7 bases between them. This CDR3 reads CASSLNGYTDTQYF. CDR3 DNA sequence: TGTGCCAGCAGCTTAAATGGGTACACAGATACGCAGTATTTT.

This rearrangement joins TRBV4-1 to TRBJ2-1; weak D call: TRBD1 (5 bases). CDR1 MGHRA and CDR2 YSYEKL come from the germline V gene. The CDR3 is made up of 14 amino acids. The ends were cut back, 1 base at V and 7 bases at J, with 11 bases in the middle. This CDR3 reads CASSQVFAGNEQFF. The CDR3 region has the DNA TGCGCCAGCAGCCAAGTGTTTGCAGGGAATGAGCAGTTCTTC.

This clonotype was seen ten or more times. V usage is TRBV5-1 and J usage is TRBJ1-1; D is unclear. V shed 10 bases and J shed 1 base, with 11 bases lying between them. The CDR3 is 12 amino acids. Germline CDR1 and CDR2: SGHRS and YFSETQ. CDR3 DNA sequence: TGCGCCCTCCCATGGGGGAACACTGAAGCTTTCTTT. It is translated as CALPWGNTEAFF.

This clonotype was found a few times. The genes are TRBV7-2 and TRBJ2-5; D is possibly TRBD1 (5 bases). Germline V lookup: CDR1 SGHTA, CDR2 FQGNSA. This CDR3 region has 15 residues. V was trimmed by 1 base and J by 2 bases, leaving 11 bases between them. CDR3 protein: CASSLDWGPQETQYF. The CDR3 DNA follows: TGTGCCAGCAGCTTAGATTGGGGCCCTCAAGAGACCCAGTACTTC.

This rearrangement joins TRBV11-1 to TRBJ1-2, with 7 bases aligning to TRBD1. J was trimmed by 4 bases and V by 4 bases; bases with no gene match: 9. The V gene's germline CDR1 is SGHAT and CDR2 FQDESV (reference sequence). The CDR3 spans 15 residues. CDR3 sequence: CASSSYRGPVYGYTF. The DNA for the CDR3 is TGTGCCAGCAGCTCTTACAGGGGCCCCGTCTATGGCTACACCTTC.

This clonotype was observed a few times. The V and J genes are TRBV20-1 and TRBJ2-3; D ambiguous. The CDR3 loop spans 15 amino acids. Germline V gene data show CDR1 as DFQATT and CDR2 as SNEGSKA (reference sequence). The V and J ends lost 4 bases and 2 bases respectively, with 16 bases between them. CDR3 loop: CSAMSGYMYTDTQYF. The CDR3 bases are TGCAGTGCTATGTCTGGGTACATGTACACAGATACGCAGTATTTT.

This clonotype has a handful of counts. The chain is built from TRBV4-1 and TRBJ2-3, with a weak D call TRBD1 (5 bases). CDR3 size: 16 residues. The germline V and J ends were trimmed by 3 bases and 0 bases, with 13 bases remaining between them. Per the germline V gene, CDR1 is MGHRA and CDR2 is YSYEKL. CDR3 residues: CASSQQTVTSTDTQYF. The CDR3 bases are TGCGCCAGCAGCCAGCAGACAGTTACTAGCACAGATACGCAGTATTTT.

The chain is built from TRBV6-2 or TRBV6-3 and TRBJ2-1; tentative D call: TRBD2 (6 bases). This CDR3 comprises 13 residues. V lost 7 bases to trimming and J lost 5 bases, with 12 bases between them. Germline lookup yields CDR1 MNHEY and CDR2 SVGEGT. DNA of the CDR3: TGTGCCAGCACCTGGACTAAGAACAATGAGCAGTTCTTC. Encoded protein: CASTWTKNNEQFF.

The CDR3 loop is CASSLPGTGITEAFF. In nucleotides, the CDR3 is TGTGCCAGTAGTCTCCCCGGGACAGGGATCACTGAAGCTTTCTTT. The chain joins TRBV19 to TRBJ1-1; 9 nucleotides agree with TRBD1. Looked up from germline, CDR1 is LNHDA and CDR2 is SQIVND (reference sequence). V trimming: 5 bases; J trimming: 4 bases; junction bases outside the gene matches: 8. This CDR3 contains 15 residues.

On this clonotype itself: The CDR3 does not close with the conserved phenylalanine or tryptophan, likely indicating a read error. This chain joins TRBV2 and TRBJ1-6; the D gene is possibly TRBD1 (6 bases). This CDR3 spans 14 amino acids. The ends were cut back, 5 bases at V and 7 bases at J, with 12 bases in the middle. In germline, CDR1 is SNHLY, CDR2 FYNNEI. CDR3 nucleotides: TGTGCCAGCAGTCGCCAGGGGACAAATTCACCCCTCCACCTT. Its translation is CASSRQGTNSPLHL.

The DNA of the CDR3 is TGTGCCAGCTCACCGGGGACAGGGGGCGGCTACACCTTC. Amino acids: CASSPGTGGGYTF. This chain uses TRBV18 with TRBJ1-2, with 12 bases identical to TRBD1. The CDR3 covers 13 residues. The germline V gene encodes CDR1 KGHSH and CDR2 LQKENI. Trimming cost V 3 bases and J 8 bases; bases outside gene matches: 1.

With respect to this clonotype: One end of the junction fails to match germline, which may point to a read error. The chain is built from TRBV6-5 and TRBJ2-5; D not certain. This CDR3 has 13 amino acids. Germline V gives CDR1 MNHEY, CDR2 SVGAGI. CDR3 sequence (DNA): TGTGGCAGCAGTTACTCGAGCCCAGAGACCCAGTACTTC. It encodes CGSSYSSPETQYF.

This clonotype has a handful of counts. The genes are TRBV24-1 and TRBJ2-5, with 12 bases matching TRBD2. The V gene end was trimmed by 2 bases and the J gene end by 2 bases; junction bases not matched to a gene: 2. Germline lookup yields CDR1 KGHDR and CDR2 SFDVKD. This CDR3 comprises 16 residues. The CDR3, as DNA: TGTGCCACCAGTGATTCACTAGCGGGAGGTCAAGAGACCCAGTACTTC. It specifies CATSDSLAGGQETQYF.

This clonotype turned up a few times. J is TRBJ2-5 and V is TRBV29-1; D possibly corresponds to TRBD1 (5 bases). The CDR3 covers 14 residues. Per the germline V gene, CDR1 is SQVTM and CDR2 is ANQGSEA. V lost 4 bases and J lost 5, with 17 bases in between. CDR3 loop: CSVGSFQGTETQYF. CDR3 DNA: TGCAGCGTTGGGTCGTTCCAGGGCACCGAGACCCAGTACTTC.

This clonotype was detected a few times. The V call is TRBV27, the J call TRBJ2-7; 7 bases map to TRBD2. Per the germline V gene, CDR1 is MNHEY and CDR2 is SMNVEV (reference sequence). This CDR3 has 15 residues. Trimming removed 4 bases from V and 0 bases from J; junction bases left unmatched: 6. DNA of the CDR3: TGTGCCAGCAGTTCTACTAGCGACTACTCCTACGAGCAGTACTTC. This codes for CASSSTSDYSYEQYF.

The gene calls are TRBV5-1 and TRBJ2-7; D might be TRBD1 or TRBD2, each matching 5 bases. This CDR3 contains 13 residues. The germline V gene encodes CDR1 SGHRS and CDR2 YFSETQ. The germline V and J ends were trimmed by 4 bases and 3 bases, with 11 bases remaining between them. CDR3 loop: CASSTGRNYEQYF. The CDR3 coding sequence is TGCGCCAGCAGCACGGGACGGAACTACGAGCAGTACTTC.

This clonotype was observed a handful of times. This chain connects TRBV2 to TRBJ2-1; TRBD2 agrees at 14 bases. Per the germline V gene, CDR1 is SNHLY and CDR2 is FYNNEI. Trimming removed 3 bases from V and 0 bases from J; junction bases left unmatched: 4. This CDR3 comprises 18 residues. DNA of the CDR3: TGTGCCAGCAGTGAGACTAGCGGGGGGGGTATCTCCTACAATGAGCAGTTCTTC. Translating it yields CASSETSGGGISYNEQFF.

This clonotype was detected a few times. The rearrangement joins TRBV20-1 to TRBJ2-5; TRBD2 might be the D (6 bases). The end of the DNA fits TRBJ2-1 better, so the J call may be wrong. Germline loops: CDR1 DFQATT, CDR2 SNEGSKA (reference sequence). The CDR3 is 15 residues long. CDR3 sequence: CSARDLRGLSNEQFF. CDR3 nucleotides: TGCAGTGCTAGAGATCTTAGGGGACTTAGCAATGAGCAGTTCTTC.

This sequence joins TRBV9 and TRBJ2-2, with D perhaps TRBD1 (6 bases). The CDR3 is 14 residues long. CDR1 is SGDLS and CDR2 is YYNGEE in the germline V gene. V lost 0 bases, J lost 3 bases, and 6 bases lay in between. CDR3 sequence reads: CASSVEGDTGELFF. Here the CDR3 DNA reads TGTGCCAGCAGCGTAGAGGGGGACACCGGGGAGCTGTTTTTT.

With regard to this clonotype: A read error may produce the germline difference seen at one junction end. The V call is TRBV5-4, the J call TRBJ1-4; D might be TRBD1 (5 bases). Germline V lookup: CDR1 SGHNT, CDR2 YYREEE (reference sequence). The CDR3 sequence is 14 residues long. CDR3 coding DNA: TGTGCCAGCAGCGGAGCCCGCCCGGGGGAAAAACCGTTTTTT. Residues: CASSGARPGEKPFF. The full variable domain, its missing parts supplied by reference TRBV5-4 and TRBJ1-4, is ETGVTQSPTHLIKTRGQQVTLRCSSQSGHNTVSWYQQALGQGPQFIFQYYREEENGRGNFPPRFSGLQFPNYSSELNVNALELDDSALYLCASSGARPGEKPFFGSGTQLSVL.